The T cell receptor beta chain under discussion was sequenced for a study of T cells after yellow fever vaccination. Study-level results: Abundant clonotypes from the bulk population could have been carried over as contaminants into FACS-sorted repertoires. The CD4 and CD8 compartments had a small share of their clonotypes in common. Clones that expanded after primary vaccination mostly reappeared after the booster (96% CD4, roughly 87% CD8).

The CDR3 has 16 residues. The V gene end was trimmed by 3 bases and the J gene end by 6 bases; junction bases not matched to a gene: 13. Germline values: CDR1 DFQATT, CDR2 SNEGSKA (reference sequence). For TCR, cDNA came from 5'RACE template switching, which added a universal primer site and UMIs. Via MiXCR, TCRdb re-called the 5' RACE reads, giving one row per CDR3 protein. The profile shows about 220,000 distinct CDR3 sequences, 3.2% of them singletons. With regard to this clonotype: Its matching antigen is unknown.

This receptor was identified in a man in his late teens or twenties who received the YFV17D yellow fever vaccine. V is TRBV20-1 and J is TRBJ1-5, with TRBD1 identical over 8 bases. The source material was CD4+ T cells sorted from PBMCs, sampled 10 days after the yellow fever booster vaccination. Written as DNA, the CDR3 is TGCAGTGCTAGTCCGCCCGTAGGACAGGGAGGTCAGCCCCAGCATTTT. This codes for CSASPPVGQGGQPQHF.